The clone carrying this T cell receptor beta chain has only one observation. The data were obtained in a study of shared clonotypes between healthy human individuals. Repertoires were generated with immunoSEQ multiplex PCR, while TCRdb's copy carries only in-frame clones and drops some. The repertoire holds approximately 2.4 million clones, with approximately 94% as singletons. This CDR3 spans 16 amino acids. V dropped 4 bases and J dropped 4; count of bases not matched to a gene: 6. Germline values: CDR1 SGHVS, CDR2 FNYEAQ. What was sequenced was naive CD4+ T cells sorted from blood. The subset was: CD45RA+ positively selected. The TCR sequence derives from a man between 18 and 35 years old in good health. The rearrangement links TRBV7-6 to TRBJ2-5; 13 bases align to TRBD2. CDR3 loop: CASSSTGTSGTETQYF. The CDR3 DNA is TGTGCCAGCAGCTCTACCGGGACTAGCGGGACAGAGACCCAGTACTTC. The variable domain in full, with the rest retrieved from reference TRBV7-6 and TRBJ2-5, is GAGVSQSPRYKVTKRGQDVALRCDPISGHVSLYWYRQALGQGPEFLTYFNYEAQQDKSGLPNDRFSAERPEGSISTLTIQRTEQRDSAMYRCASSSTGTSGTETQYFGPGTRLLVL.